This T cell receptor (beta chain) was identified during a study of CD8 T cells in Susac syndrome. This CDR3 is 12 amino acids long. The germline gives CDR1 MDHEN, CDR2 SYDVKM. Trimming removed 5 bases at V and 9 bases at J, with 13 bases between. With random hexamers, roughly 0.45 to 1 ug RNA was reverse transcribed. One entry per CDR3 protein, called by TCRdb with MiXCR from the immunoSEQ multiplex PCR reads. The table has about 210,000 distinct CDR3 sequences, approximately 93% seen once. Sequences were obtained from CD4+ T cells from PBMCs. This sequence joins TRBV28 and TRBJ1-1; D may be TRBD1 (5 bases). This clonotype was obtained from a human donor in good health. This CDR3 is CASSLRQLKAFF. The CDR3 DNA reads as TGTGCCAGCAGTCTCCGACAGTTGAAAGCTTTCTTT.